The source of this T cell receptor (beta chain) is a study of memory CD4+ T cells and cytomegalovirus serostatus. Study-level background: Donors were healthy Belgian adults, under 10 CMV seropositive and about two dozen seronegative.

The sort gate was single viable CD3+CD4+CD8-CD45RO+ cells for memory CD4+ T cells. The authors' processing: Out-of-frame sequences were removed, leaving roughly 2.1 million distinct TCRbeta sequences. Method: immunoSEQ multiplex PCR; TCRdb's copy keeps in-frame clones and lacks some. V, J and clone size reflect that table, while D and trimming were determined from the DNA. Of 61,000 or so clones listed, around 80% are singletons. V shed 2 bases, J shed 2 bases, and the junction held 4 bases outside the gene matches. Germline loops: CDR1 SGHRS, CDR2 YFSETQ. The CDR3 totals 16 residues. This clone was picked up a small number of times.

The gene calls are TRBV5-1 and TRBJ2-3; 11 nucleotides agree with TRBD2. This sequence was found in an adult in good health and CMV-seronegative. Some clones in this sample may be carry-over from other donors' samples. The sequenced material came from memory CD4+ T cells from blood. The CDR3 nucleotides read TGCGCCAGCAGCTTAATAGCGGGAGGGATCACAGATACGCAGTATTTT. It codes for CASSLIAGGITDTQYF.